This TCR beta chain was recovered during a study of blood T cell repertoires in COVID-19. Study-wide background: COVID-19 samples from acute and convalescent phases originated in the United States, Italy and Spain. PBMCs, B-cell-depleted T cells, or T cells were the source of the cDNA or gDNA that made up the material.

This CDR3 has 11 amino acids. Germline CDR1 and CDR2: MNHEY and SVGAGI. The V and J ends lost 7 bases and 1 base respectively, with 4 bases between them. Authors' analysis steps: Researchers report that nucleated cell counts were estimated from reference gene primer amplification. The table came from immunoSEQ multiplex PCR; TCRdb's copy has only in-frame clones and leaves some out. Clone size and V and J calls were adopted from that table, with D and trimming inferred from the DNA. This sample yields about 670,000 clones, of which about 87% are seen a single time; roughly 0.26% belongs to the top ten.

This receptor was obtained from a woman aged 18-29 years with acute or convalescent COVID-19. Input material: peripheral blood. The chain combines TRBV6-5 with TRBJ1-1, with no clear D. This CDR3 reads CASTSNTEAFF. CDR3 bases: TGTGCCAGCACTTCGAACACTGAAGCTTTCTTT.